This T cell receptor beta chain was sequenced in a study of OX40 agonist ivuxolimab in advanced cancers. CDR1 is SSHAT, CDR2 FNYEAQ, per germline (reference sequence). This CDR3 is built from 14 residues. The method was immunoSEQ multiplex PCR; TCRdb's version includes in-frame clones alone and lacks a portion of them. Of over 70,000 clones in the sample, about 91% were seen once. About this clone itself: Relative to the germline gene, one junction end is altered; a read error may explain this.

The chain combines TRBV7-7 with TRBJ2-3; D is perhaps TRBD1 (7 bases). This clonotype was obtained from an adult with an advanced solid tumor such as melanoma, head and neck, liver or kidney cancer. Specimen: CD4+ or CD8+ T cells sorted from blood, collected in a trial of the OX40 agonist ivuxolimab. DNA for the CDR3: TGTGCTAGCAGCGAAAACAGGGGAGGTGGGACGCAGTATTTT. Encoded protein: CASSENRGGGTQYF.